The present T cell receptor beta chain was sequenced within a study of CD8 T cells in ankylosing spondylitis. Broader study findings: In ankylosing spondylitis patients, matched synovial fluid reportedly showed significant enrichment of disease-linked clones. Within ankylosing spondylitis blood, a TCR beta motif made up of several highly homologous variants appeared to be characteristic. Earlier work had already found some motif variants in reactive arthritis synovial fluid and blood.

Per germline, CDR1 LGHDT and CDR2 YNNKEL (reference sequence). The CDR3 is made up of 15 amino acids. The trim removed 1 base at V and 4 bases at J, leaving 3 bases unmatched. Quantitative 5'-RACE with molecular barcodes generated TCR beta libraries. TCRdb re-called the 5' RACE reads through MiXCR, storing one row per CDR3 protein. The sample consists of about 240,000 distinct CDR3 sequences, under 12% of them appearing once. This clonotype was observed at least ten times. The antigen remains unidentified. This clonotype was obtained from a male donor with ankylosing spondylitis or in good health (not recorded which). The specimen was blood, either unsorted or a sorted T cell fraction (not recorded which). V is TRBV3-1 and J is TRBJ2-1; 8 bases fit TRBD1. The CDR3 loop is CASSQGGTGYNEQFF. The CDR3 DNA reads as TGTGCCAGCAGCCAAGGTGGGACAGGTTACAATGAGCAGTTCTTC.